Listed below are T cell receptor beta chains from one sample, sequenced in a study of blood T cells in healthy people across ages. Each CDR3 protein is one row after TCRdb ran MiXCR on the 5' RACE reads. This sample has about a million distinct CDR3 sequences; 51% occur once, and the top ten carry 20% to 25%. Sample: blood. These receptors were taken from a woman between 55 and 75 years old in good health. Each CDR3 is given with its conserved first and last residue. D genes are given only for firm matches. Clone size appears in some rows only: once, few, many, or a class for an expanded clone.

v_call: TRBV30; j_call: TRBJ2-3; d_call: NA; clone_size: NA; cdr3_nt: TGTGCCTGGAGTGTACGGGCTTTCACAGATACGCAGTATTTT; cdr3_aa: CAWSVRAFTDTQYF
v_call: TRBV5-6; j_call: TRBJ2-5; d_call: NA; clone_size: NA; cdr3_nt: TGTGCCAGCAGCGTGGCAGTCGGACGGGAGACCCAGTACTTC; cdr3_aa: CASSVAVGRETQYF
v_call: TRBV6-5; j_call: TRBJ2-7; d_call: TRBD2; clone_size: few; cdr3_nt: TGTGCCAGCAGTTACTCGGCGACTAGCGGGAGAAGTATCTACGAGCAGTACTTC; cdr3_aa: CASSYSATSGRSIYEQYF
v_call: TRBV15; j_call: TRBJ2-1; d_call: NA; clone_size: NA; cdr3_nt: TGTGCCACCAGCAGAGTTTCACACGCTAGAGTCGCCTACAATGAGCAGTTCTTC; cdr3_aa: CATSRVSHARVAYNEQFF
v_call: TRBV7-9; j_call: TRBJ2-1; d_call: NA; clone_size: once; cdr3_nt: TGTGCCACCCAACAGTTCTACAATGAGCAGTTCTTC; cdr3_aa: CATQQFYNEQFF
v_call: TRBV20-1; j_call: TRBJ2-1; d_call: NA; clone_size: NA; cdr3_nt: TGCAGTGCTAGAGGAAACTCCTACAATGAGCAGTTCTTC; cdr3_aa: CSARGNSYNEQFF
v_call: TRBV7-6; j_call: TRBJ2-5; d_call: NA; clone_size: NA; cdr3_nt: TGTGCCAGCAGCCCTCGTCCCGGGACACCCACAGAGACCCAGTACTTC; cdr3_aa: CASSPRPGTPTETQYF
v_call: TRBV7-2; j_call: TRBJ2-3; d_call: NA; clone_size: NA; cdr3_nt: TGTGCCAGCGGCGAACGGGTGACAGATACGCAGTATTTT; cdr3_aa: CASGERVTDTQYF
v_call: TRBV11-3; j_call: TRBJ2-3; d_call: TRBD2; clone_size: NA; cdr3_nt: TGTGCCAGCAGCCAAAGCGGGACCACCACTGATACGCAGTATTTT; cdr3_aa: CASSQSGTTTDTQYF
v_call: TRBV15; j_call: TRBJ2-5; d_call: NA; clone_size: NA; cdr3_nt: TGTGCCACCGGCAGAGACCCGGGGGAGACCCAGTACTTC; cdr3_aa: CATGRDPGETQYF
v_call: TRBV9; j_call: TRBJ2-4; d_call: TRBD1; clone_size: NA; cdr3_nt: TGTGCCAGCAGCGCCGACAGGGGTGAGCAGTACTTC; cdr3_aa: CASSADRGEQYF
v_call: TRBV3-1; j_call: TRBJ2-5; d_call: TRBD1; clone_size: NA; cdr3_nt: TGTGCCAGCAGCCAGACGGGACCCGCAGGGGGTGAGACCCAGTACTTC; cdr3_aa: CASSQTGPAGGETQYF
v_call: TRBV9; j_call: TRBJ2-5; d_call: TRBD2; clone_size: NA; cdr3_nt: TGTGCCAGCAGCGTAGTAAATAGCGGGAGTGGAGAGACCCAGTACTTC; cdr3_aa: CASSVVNSGSGETQYF
v_call: TRBV5-1; j_call: TRBJ2-5; d_call: TRBD2; clone_size: NA; cdr3_nt: TGCGCCAGCCCCCTAGCGGAAGAGACCCAGTACTTC; cdr3_aa: CASPLAEETQYF
v_call: TRBV10-3; j_call: TRBJ2-7; d_call: NA; clone_size: few; cdr3_nt: TGTGCCACCCAGGTGCGGGTCAAGGACGAGCAGTACTTC; cdr3_aa: CATQVRVKDEQYF
v_call: TRBV29-1; j_call: TRBJ2-1; d_call: NA; clone_size: NA; cdr3_nt: TGCAGCGTTGCCCACAACAATGAGCAGTTCTTC; cdr3_aa: CSVAHNNEQFF
v_call: TRBV5-1; j_call: TRBJ2-7; d_call: TRBD1; clone_size: NA; cdr3_nt: TGCGCCAGCAGCTTGGTTCTCCAGGGGGCCCACGAGCAGTACTTC; cdr3_aa: CASSLVLQGAHEQYF
v_call: TRBV7-9; j_call: TRBJ1-3; d_call: NA; clone_size: NA; cdr3_nt: TGTGCCAGCAGCCAGGGCCTGGAACAGTTTGGAAACACCATATATTTT; cdr3_aa: CASSQGLEQFGNTIYF
v_call: TRBV27; j_call: TRBJ2-7; d_call: NA; clone_size: many; cdr3_nt: TGTGCCAGCAGTGCCCTGGCGGGAAGTTCCTACGAGCAGTACTTC; cdr3_aa: CASSALAGSSYEQYF
v_call: TRBV6-2/TRBV6-3; j_call: TRBJ2-4; d_call: TRBD1; clone_size: NA; cdr3_nt: TGTGCCACAAGAGGGGGCGCGGGAAACATTCAGTACTTC; cdr3_aa: CATRGGAGNIQYF
v_call: TRBV29-1; j_call: TRBJ2-1; d_call: TRBD2; clone_size: few; cdr3_nt: TGCAGCGTTGAGCGGGAGGCCTCCTACAATGAGCAGTTCTTC; cdr3_aa: CSVEREASYNEQFF
v_call: TRBV28; j_call: TRBJ2-1; d_call: NA; clone_size: few; cdr3_nt: TGTGCCAGCCGGTTGAGCTCCTACAATGAGCAGTTCTTC; cdr3_aa: CASRLSSYNEQFF
v_call: TRBV11-1; j_call: TRBJ2-1; d_call: NA; clone_size: few; cdr3_nt: TGTGCCAGCAGCTCAACACAGTACTCAGGGTTGAAATACAATGAGCAGTTCTTC; cdr3_aa: CASSSTQYSGLKYNEQFF
v_call: TRBV20-1; j_call: TRBJ2-1; d_call: TRBD2; clone_size: NA; cdr3_nt: TGCAGTGCTAGAGACCCCACACGAGGGACTAGCGGGATCTCCTACAATGAGCAGTTCTTC; cdr3_aa: CSARDPTRGTSGISYNEQFF
v_call: TRBV7-2; j_call: TRBJ2-7; d_call: NA; clone_size: NA; cdr3_nt: TGTGCCAGCAGCTTCGGACAGTACTACGAGCAGTACTTC; cdr3_aa: CASSFGQYYEQYF
v_call: TRBV12-3/TRBV12-4; j_call: TRBJ2-5; d_call: TRBD1; clone_size: few; cdr3_nt: TGTGCCAGCAGTAACCGGGACAGGGATGTTGGGACCCAGTACTTC; cdr3_aa: CASSNRDRDVGTQYF
v_call: TRBV29-1; j_call: TRBJ2-1; d_call: TRBD2; clone_size: NA; cdr3_nt: TGCAGCGCATTTGGACTAGCGGGAGTTAATGAGCAGTTCTTC; cdr3_aa: CSAFGLAGVNEQFF
v_call: TRBV25-1; j_call: TRBJ2-1; d_call: TRBD2; clone_size: NA; cdr3_nt: TGTGCCAGCAGGGAAGAGGAGCGGGAGAGTGAGCAGTTCTTC; cdr3_aa: CASREEERESEQFF
v_call: TRBV24-1; j_call: TRBJ1-2; d_call: NA; clone_size: few; cdr3_nt: TGTGCCACCAGTGAGTCCGACAGGAGAGATGGCTACACCTTC; cdr3_aa: CATSESDRRDGYTF
v_call: TRBV6-6; j_call: TRBJ2-5; d_call: NA; clone_size: NA; cdr3_nt: TGTGCCAGCAGGAACCGTGAGACCCAGTACTTC; cdr3_aa: CASRNRETQYF
v_call: TRBV10-3; j_call: TRBJ2-5; d_call: NA; clone_size: few; cdr3_nt: TGTGCCATCAGTGTTATGGGGGTTGAGCAGTACTTC; cdr3_aa: CAISVMGVEQYF
v_call: TRBV20-1; j_call: TRBJ2-7; d_call: NA; clone_size: NA; cdr3_nt: TGCAGTGCTAGGGGCGGCTCCGCCTACGAGCAGTACTTC; cdr3_aa: CSARGGSAYEQYF
v_call: TRBV29-1; j_call: TRBJ1-2; d_call: NA; clone_size: NA; cdr3_nt: TGCAGCGTTGACGGAGAAGAAGCTAACTATGGCTACACCTTC; cdr3_aa: CSVDGEEANYGYTF
v_call: TRBV20-1; j_call: TRBJ2-7; d_call: TRBD2; clone_size: NA; cdr3_nt: TGCAGTGCTGCTAGCGGGGGCGTCTACGAGCAGTACTTC; cdr3_aa: CSAASGGVYEQYF
v_call: TRBV12-3/TRBV12-4; j_call: TRBJ2-7; d_call: TRBD2; clone_size: NA; cdr3_nt: TGTGCCAGCAGTCCTAGACCCTACAGCGGGAGATCATACGAGCAGTACTTC; cdr3_aa: CASSPRPYSGRSYEQYF
v_call: TRBV4-3; j_call: TRBJ2-6; d_call: NA; clone_size: few; cdr3_nt: TGCGCCAGCAGCCAAGGCGCAACCCGGGGATACAACGTCCTGACTTTC; cdr3_aa: CASSQGATRGYNVLTF
v_call: TRBV24-1; j_call: TRBJ2-7; d_call: NA; clone_size: NA; cdr3_nt: TGTGCCACCAGTGGGAGGGGGCGCGGCGAGCAGTACTTC; cdr3_aa: CATSGRGRGEQYF
v_call: TRBV5-1; j_call: TRBJ2-5; d_call: NA; clone_size: NA; cdr3_nt: TGCGCCAGCAGCTTGGAACCGGACCGGGAGACCCAGTACTTC; cdr3_aa: CASSLEPDRETQYF
v_call: TRBV28; j_call: TRBJ2-7; d_call: TRBD1; clone_size: NA; cdr3_nt: TGTGCCAGCAGACCGACAGGGCCACCTTACGAGCAGTACTTC; cdr3_aa: CASRPTGPPYEQYF
v_call: TRBV29-1; j_call: TRBJ2-5; d_call: TRBD2; clone_size: NA; cdr3_nt: TGCAGCGTTGCACTAGCGGGAGGACAGACCCAGTACTTC; cdr3_aa: CSVALAGGQTQYF
v_call: TRBV11-2; j_call: TRBJ2-5; d_call: NA; clone_size: NA; cdr3_nt: TGTGCCAGCGGCTTATTGGATGAGACCCGGTACTTC; cdr3_aa: CASGLLDETRYF
v_call: TRBV20-1; j_call: TRBJ2-5; d_call: NA; clone_size: NA; cdr3_nt: TGCAGTGCTAGGCTAGTGGGTAGAGAGACCCAGTACTTC; cdr3_aa: CSARLVGRETQYF
v_call: TRBV27; j_call: TRBJ2-3; d_call: TRBD2; clone_size: once; cdr3_nt: TGTGCCACCGAAGCGGGAGAGACGACAGATACGCAGTATTTT; cdr3_aa: CATEAGETTDTQYF
v_call: TRBV3-1; j_call: TRBJ2-2; d_call: TRBD2; clone_size: NA; cdr3_nt: TGTGCCAGCAGCCAAGCTACTACTAGCGGGACCGGGGAGCTGTTTTTT; cdr3_aa: CASSQATTSGTGELFF
v_call: TRBV27; j_call: TRBJ2-7; d_call: TRBD2; clone_size: NA; cdr3_nt: TGTGCCAGCAGTAAGGGACTAGCGGGAGTTGGGTGGGAGCAGTACTTC; cdr3_aa: CASSKGLAGVGWEQYF
v_call: TRBV2; j_call: TRBJ2-3; d_call: NA; clone_size: NA; cdr3_nt: TGTGCCACCACTCTTAGGAGCACAGATACGCAGTATTTT; cdr3_aa: CATTLRSTDTQYF
v_call: TRBV2; j_call: TRBJ2-5; d_call: NA; clone_size: few; cdr3_nt: TGTGCCAGCTACAGGGTGGGCGAGACCCAGTACTTC; cdr3_aa: CASYRVGETQYF
v_call: TRBV9; j_call: TRBJ2-7; d_call: NA; clone_size: NA; cdr3_nt: TGTGCCAGCAGCCAAGCAGGGGCCGAGCAGTACTTC; cdr3_aa: CASSQAGAEQYF
v_call: TRBV15; j_call: TRBJ2-3; d_call: NA; clone_size: NA; cdr3_nt: TGTGCCACCAGCAGATCGGACACCTACACAGATACGCAGTATTTT; cdr3_aa: CATSRSDTYTDTQYF
v_call: TRBV3-1; j_call: TRBJ2-1; d_call: NA; clone_size: few; cdr3_nt: TGTGCCAGCAGCCAACATGCAGGGGACAATGAGCAGTTCTTC; cdr3_aa: CASSQHAGDNEQFF
v_call: TRBV12-3/TRBV12-4; j_call: TRBJ2-5; d_call: TRBD2; clone_size: NA; cdr3_nt: TGTGCCAGCAGTCTCCGGACTAGCGAGAAGACCCAGTACTTC; cdr3_aa: CASSLRTSEKTQYF
v_call: TRBV29-1; j_call: TRBJ2-1; d_call: TRBD2; clone_size: NA; cdr3_nt: TGCAGCGGGGGACTAGTGGGAGGGTTGAATGAGCAGTTCTTC; cdr3_aa: CSGGLVGGLNEQFF
v_call: TRBV24-1; j_call: TRBJ2-3; d_call: TRBD2; clone_size: few; cdr3_nt: TGTGCCACCAGTGATCCTCAGCGGGAGGACCATTTACTGCTCACAGATACGCAGTATTTT; cdr3_aa: CATSDPQREDHLLLTDTQYF